This entry lists 10 T cell receptor beta chains sequenced from one sample in a study of identifying expanded T cells in peripheral blood. Some clones are missing from TCRdb's copy, which holds only in-frame ones; the method was immunoSEQ multiplex PCR. This sample carries some 99,000 clones, 88% of them seen once, and the ten largest clones take 7.5% to 9.5%. Source material: blood. The receptors here all came from a person between 18 and 75 years old in good health.

The chain uses TRBV25-1 and TRBJ1-2; 8 bases align to TRBD1. The germline V gene encodes CDR1 MGHDK and CDR2 SYGVNS. Trimming took 3 bases from V and 2 from J; bases not matched to a gene: 5. This CDR3 is built from 15 residues. CDR3 sequence: CASSDRSGGNYGYTF. Here the CDR3 DNA reads TGTGCCAGCAGTGACCGGTCAGGGGGCAACTATGGCTACACCTTC.

This clone was detected only once. The V call is TRBV7-8, the J call TRBJ1-5, with TRBD1 identical over 8 bases. The germline gives CDR1 SGHVS, CDR2 FQNEAQ. Trimming cost V 5 bases and J 3 bases; bases outside gene matches: 6. The CDR3 runs to 15 residues. The CDR3 nucleotides are TGTGCCAGCAGCGCGGACAGGGCTTTCAATCAGCCCCAGCATTTT. Protein product: CASSADRAFNQPQHF. Full variable domain (missing parts from reference TRBV7-8 and TRBJ1-5): GAGVSQSPRYKVAKRGQDVALRCDPISGHVSLFWYQQALGQGPEFLTYFQNEAQLDKSGLPSDRFFAERPEGSVSTLKIQRTQQEDSAVYLCASSADRAFNQPQHFGDGTRLSIL.

This chain uses TRBV4-2 with TRBJ1-2; weak D call: TRBD1 (5 bases). The CDR3 extends over 14 amino acids. Germline CDR1 LGHNA, CDR2 YNFKEQ. V was cut by 0 bases and J by 7 bases, with 12 bases left in between. CDR3 coding DNA: TGTGCCAGCAGCCAAGATGACCCGAGGGGTGGCTACACCTTC. Its protein product is CASSQDDPRGGYTF.

This CDR3 is CASSLEGVTSTDTQYF. DNA for the CDR3: TGTGCCAGCAGCTTAGAAGGCGTCACTAGCACAGATACGCAGTATTTT. This chain connects TRBV13 to TRBJ2-3; D remains ambiguous. The V end lost 1 base, the J end lost 0 bases, and 11 bases lay between the germline ends. The length of the CDR3 is 16 residues. Germline CDR1 PRHDT, CDR2 FYEKMQ (reference sequence).

The chain uses TRBV30 and TRBJ1-6; no clear D gene. CDR3 length: 13 residues. Germline V gene lookup returns CDR1 GTSNPN and CDR2 SVGIG (reference sequence). V dropped 5 bases and J dropped 10 bases, with 15 bases sitting between them. CDR3 bases: TGTGCCTGGGCTGGAAAACGGGAGTCACCCCTCCACTTT. Its translation is CAWAGKRESPLHF.

V is TRBV4-1 and J is TRBJ2-1; 11 nucleotides align to TRBD2. Germline CDR1 reads MGHRA; CDR2 reads YSYEKL. The CDR3 covers 14 residues. V gave up 8 bases and J gave up 2 bases; unmatched junction bases: 2. CDR3: CASQGLAAYNEQFF. As DNA, the CDR3 is TGCGCCAGCCAGGGACTAGCGGCCTACAATGAGCAGTTCTTC.

The chain employs TRBV25-1 and TRBJ1-2; D possibly corresponds to TRBD1 (5 bases). From germline, CDR1 is MGHDK and CDR2 SYGVNS. This CDR3 is 14 amino acids long. V was cut by 2 bases and J by 7 bases, with 14 bases left in between. This CDR3 is CASSEIGGLGGYTF. CDR3 DNA: TGTGCCAGCAGTGAAATCGGGGGGTTAGGTGGCTACACCTTC.

The chain combines TRBV6-1 with TRBJ1-1; 7 nucleotides align to TRBD1. This CDR3 comprises 14 residues. The ends lost 1 base at V and 5 bases at J; junction bases unmatched: 4. Germline V lookup: CDR1 MNHNS, CDR2 SASEGT. CDR3 nucleotide sequence: TGTGCCAGCAGTGAAGACAGGGGATGGACTGAAGCTTTCTTT. Protein: CASSEDRGWTEAFF.

The chain uses TRBV27 and TRBJ2-1, with 11 bases matching TRBD2. V was clipped by 5 bases and J by 7 bases; unmatched bases: 10. Germline values: CDR1 MNHEY, CDR2 SMNVEV (reference sequence). This CDR3 has 16 amino acids. This CDR3 is CASSPRVLAGANEQFF. CDR3 nucleotide sequence: TGTGCCAGCAGTCCTAGAGTACTAGCGGGAGCGAATGAGCAGTTCTTC.

The chain combines TRBV28 with TRBJ2-1; 7 bases are a match to TRBD1. CDR1 is MDHEN and CDR2 is SYDVKM in the germline V gene. The CDR3 is 14 amino acids. V trimming: 5 bases; J trimming: 4 bases; junction bases outside the gene matches: 5. The CDR3 reads CASSTRDSYNEQFF. The DNA of the CDR3 is TGTGCCAGCAGTACCCGGGACAGTTACAATGAGCAGTTCTTC.